A selection of T cell receptor beta chains follows, all from one sample in a study of OX40 agonist ivuxolimab in advanced cancers. The method was immunoSEQ multiplex PCR; TCRdb's version includes in-frame clones alone and lacks a portion of them. The top ten clones hold approximately 6.8% of a sample with approximately 68,000 clones, about four fifths of them seen once. Sequenced material: CD4+ or CD8+ T cells sorted from blood, taken in a trial of the OX40 agonist ivuxolimab. The origin of the receptors is an adult with an advanced solid tumor such as melanoma, head and neck, liver or kidney cancer. Both conserved end residues are part of each CDR3. The order of the fields is clone size, J gene, D gene, V gene, CDR3 DNA, CDR3 protein. D genes are given only for firm matches. Some rows mark clone size as missing; the rest say once, few, many or name a class of expanded clone.

clone_size: once
j_call: TRBJ2-7
d_call: .
v_call: TRBV7-2
cdr3_nt: TGTGCCAGCAGCTTAGTAGGCCTAGCTTACGAGCAGTACTTC
cdr3_aa: CASSLVGLAYEQYF

clone_size: .
j_call: TRBJ1-1
d_call: .
v_call: TRBV27
cdr3_nt: TGTGCCAGCAGCCACGGGACGGCCACTGAAGCTTTCTTT
cdr3_aa: CASSHGTATEAFF

clone_size: .
j_call: TRBJ2-3
d_call: TRBD2
v_call: TRBV7-2
cdr3_nt: TGTGCCAGCAGCCGATCTAGCGGGACGGCGACAGATACGCAGTATTTT
cdr3_aa: CASSRSSGTATDTQYF

clone_size: .
j_call: TRBJ2-1
d_call: TRBD2
v_call: TRBV2
cdr3_nt: TGTGCCAGCAGTGAAATGGGGGGGTCCTACAATGAGCAGTTCTTC
cdr3_aa: CASSEMGGSYNEQFF

clone_size: .
j_call: TRBJ1-6
d_call: .
v_call: TRBV2
cdr3_nt: TGTGCCAGCAGTTTGTATAATTCACCCCTCCACTTT
cdr3_aa: CASSLYNSPLHF

clone_size: .
j_call: TRBJ2-2
d_call: .
v_call: TRBV19
cdr3_nt: TGTGCCAGTTCAGTGAACACCGGGGAGCTGTTTTTT
cdr3_aa: CASSVNTGELFF

clone_size: .
j_call: TRBJ1-1
d_call: .
v_call: TRBV27
cdr3_nt: TGTGCCAGCAGTACCCAGACAGGCAACGAGGAAGCTTTCTTT
cdr3_aa: CASSTQTGNEEAFF

clone_size: .
j_call: TRBJ2-5
d_call: .
v_call: TRBV7-2
cdr3_nt: TGTGCCAGCAGCTCGAGGGGGGGGACTCAAGAGACCCAGTACTTC
cdr3_aa: CASSSRGGTQETQYF

clone_size: .
j_call: TRBJ1-2
d_call: .
v_call: TRBV25-1
cdr3_nt: TGTGCCAGCAGTGAGTATGGCTACACCTTC
cdr3_aa: CASSEYGYTF

clone_size: once
j_call: TRBJ1-1
d_call: .
v_call: TRBV11-2
cdr3_nt: TGTGCCAGCAGCTTGAGAAGGACAGAAGCTTTCTTT
cdr3_aa: CASSLRRTEAFF

clone_size: .
j_call: TRBJ1-2
d_call: TRBD1
v_call: TRBV27
cdr3_nt: TGTGCCAGCAGGAACCTGGCCGGGACAGAGAAGACTTATGGCTACACCTTC
cdr3_aa: CASRNLAGTEKTYGYTF

clone_size: .
j_call: TRBJ2-5
d_call: .
v_call: TRBV25-1
cdr3_nt: TGTGCCAGCAGTACCCAGGGGACTGGGGAAGAGACCCAGTACTTC
cdr3_aa: CASSTQGTGEETQYF

clone_size: once
j_call: TRBJ1-3
d_call: .
v_call: TRBV30
cdr3_nt: TGTGCCTGGAGAGGGCAGGGTAAGCGGGACTCTGGAAACACCATATATTTT
cdr3_aa: CAWRGQGKRDSGNTIYF

clone_size: .
j_call: TRBJ2-5
d_call: TRBD2
v_call: TRBV7-2
cdr3_nt: TGTGCCAGCAGCTTAGGGTTAGCGGGGGCGGTAGAGACCCAGTACTTC
cdr3_aa: CASSLGLAGAVETQYF

clone_size: .
j_call: TRBJ2-5
d_call: .
v_call: TRBV29-1
cdr3_nt: TGCAGCGTCCCGGACAGCCAAGGGGAGACCCAGTACTTC
cdr3_aa: CSVPDSQGETQYF

clone_size: few
j_call: TRBJ2-2
d_call: .
v_call: TRBV7-3
cdr3_nt: TGTGCCAGCAGCTTAGGGGCGATGACCGGGGAGCTGTTTTTT
cdr3_aa: CASSLGAMTGELFF

clone_size: .
j_call: TRBJ1-5
d_call: .
v_call: TRBV2
cdr3_nt: TGTGCCAGCAGTGATAGGCAGGGCAATCAGCCCCAGCATTTT
cdr3_aa: CASSDRQGNQPQHF

clone_size: .
j_call: TRBJ2-5
d_call: .
v_call: TRBV7-9
cdr3_nt: TGTGCCAGCAGCCTGTTTCTAGCGTCCCAAGAGACCCAGTACTTC
cdr3_aa: CASSLFLASQETQYF

clone_size: .
j_call: TRBJ1-4
d_call: .
v_call: TRBV2
cdr3_nt: TGTGCCAGCAGTAGGGACACTGTCACAACTAATGAAAAACTGTTTTTT
cdr3_aa: CASSRDTVTTNEKLFF

clone_size: .
j_call: TRBJ2-1
d_call: .
v_call: TRBV5-1
cdr3_nt: TGCGCCAGCAGCTTACCCTCGTTTGTTGAGCAGTTCTTC
cdr3_aa: CASSLPSFVEQFF

clone_size: .
j_call: TRBJ2-7
d_call: .
v_call: TRBV4-3
cdr3_nt: TGCGCCAGCAGCCGCACCGGGGTCTTGAACGAGCAGTACTTC
cdr3_aa: CASSRTGVLNEQYF

clone_size: .
j_call: TRBJ1-2
d_call: .
v_call: TRBV7-2
cdr3_nt: TGTGCCAGCAGCTCGGGACCGTCTACTAACTATGGCTACACCTTC
cdr3_aa: CASSSGPSTNYGYTF